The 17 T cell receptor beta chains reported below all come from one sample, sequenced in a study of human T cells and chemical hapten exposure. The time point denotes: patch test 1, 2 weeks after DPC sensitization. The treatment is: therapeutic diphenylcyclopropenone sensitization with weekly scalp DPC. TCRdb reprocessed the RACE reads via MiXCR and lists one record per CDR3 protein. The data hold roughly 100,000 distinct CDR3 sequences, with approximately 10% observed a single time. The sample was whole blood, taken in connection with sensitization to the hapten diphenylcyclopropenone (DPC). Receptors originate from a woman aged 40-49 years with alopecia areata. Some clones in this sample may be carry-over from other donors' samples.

CDR3 sequence reads: CASSYSNGRRFKAFF. CDR3 DNA sequence: TGTGCCAGCAGTTACTCGAATGGTAGGCGGTTTAAAGCTTTCTTT. This sequence joins TRBV6-6 and TRBJ1-1; D not resolved. This CDR3 has 15 amino acids. In germline, CDR1 is MNHNY, CDR2 SVGAGI (reference sequence). V shed 0 bases and J shed 9 bases, with 17 bases lying between them.

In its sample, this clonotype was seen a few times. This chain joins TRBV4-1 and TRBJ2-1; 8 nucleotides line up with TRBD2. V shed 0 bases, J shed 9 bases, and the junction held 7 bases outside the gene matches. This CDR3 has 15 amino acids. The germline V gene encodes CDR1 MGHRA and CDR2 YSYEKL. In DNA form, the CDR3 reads TGCGCCAGCAGCCAAGAACCGGGACTAGTCGGTGAGCAGTTCTTC. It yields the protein CASSQEPGLVGEQFF.

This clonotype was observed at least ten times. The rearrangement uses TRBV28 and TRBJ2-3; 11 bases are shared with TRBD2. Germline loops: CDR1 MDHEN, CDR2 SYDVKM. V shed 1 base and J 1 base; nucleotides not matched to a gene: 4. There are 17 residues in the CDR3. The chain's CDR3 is CASSLLAGGPGTDTQYF. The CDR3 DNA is TGTGCCAGCAGTTTATTAGCGGGAGGGCCGGGCACAGATACGCAGTATTTT. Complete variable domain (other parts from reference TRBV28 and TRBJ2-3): DVKVTQSSRYLVKRTGEKVFLECVQDMDHENMFWYRQDPGLGLRLIYFSYDVKMKEKGDIPEGYSVSREKKERFSLILESASTNQTSMYLCASSLLAGGPGTDTQYFGPGTRLTVL.

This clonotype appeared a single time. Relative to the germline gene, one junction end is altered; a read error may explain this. CDR3 residues: CASSRTSGQKTQYF. The CDR3 DNA reads as TGTGCCAGCAGCCGGACTAGCGGCCAAAAGACCCAGTACTTC. This chain connects TRBV5-4 to TRBJ2-5, with TRBD2 matching over 10 bases. The CDR3 spans 14 residues. Germline V gene data show CDR1 as SGHNT and CDR2 as YYREEE (reference sequence).

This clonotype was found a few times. The CDR3 loop reads CASSLGGLNTEAFF. In DNA form, the CDR3 reads TGTGCCAGCAGTTTAGGGGGCTTGAACACTGAAGCTTTCTTT. The J gene is TRBJ1-1, the V gene TRBV27; maybe TRBD1 (6 bases). Deletions cut 2 bases from V and 0 bases from J, with 7 bases between. The CDR3 spans 14 residues. Germline loops: CDR1 MNHEY, CDR2 SMNVEV (reference sequence).

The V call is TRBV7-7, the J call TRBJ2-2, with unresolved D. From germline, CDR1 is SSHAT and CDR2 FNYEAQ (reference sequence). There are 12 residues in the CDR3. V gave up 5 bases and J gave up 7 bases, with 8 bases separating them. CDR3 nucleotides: TGTGCCAGCAGCGAGACTCTCGGGGAGCTGTTTTTT. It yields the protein CASSETLGELFF.

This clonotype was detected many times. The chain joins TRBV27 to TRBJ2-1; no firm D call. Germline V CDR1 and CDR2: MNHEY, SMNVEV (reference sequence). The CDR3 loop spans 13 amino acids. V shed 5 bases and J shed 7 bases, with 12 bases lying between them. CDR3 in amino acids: CASSPNEVNEQFF. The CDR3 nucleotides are TGTGCCAGCAGTCCCAACGAGGTGAATGAGCAGTTCTTC.

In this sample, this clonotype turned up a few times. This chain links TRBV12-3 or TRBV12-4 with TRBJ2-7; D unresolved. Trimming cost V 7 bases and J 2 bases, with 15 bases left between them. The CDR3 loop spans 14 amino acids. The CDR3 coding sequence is TGTGCCAGCAAAGCTGAGTACAGCCCCTACGAGCAGTACTTC. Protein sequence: CASKAEYSPYEQYF.

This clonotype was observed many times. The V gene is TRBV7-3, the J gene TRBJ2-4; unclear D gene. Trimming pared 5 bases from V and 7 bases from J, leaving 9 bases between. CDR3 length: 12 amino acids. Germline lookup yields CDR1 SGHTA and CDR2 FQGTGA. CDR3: CASSLGSNIQYF. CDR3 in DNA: TGTGCCAGCAGCCTTGGGTCGAACATTCAGTACTTC.

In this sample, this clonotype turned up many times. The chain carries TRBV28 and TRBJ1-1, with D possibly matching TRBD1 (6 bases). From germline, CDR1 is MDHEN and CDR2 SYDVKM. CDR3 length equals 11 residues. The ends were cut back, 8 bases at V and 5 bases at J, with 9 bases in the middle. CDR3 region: CASRGRTEAFF. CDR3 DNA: TGTGCCAGCCGGGGGCGGACTGAAGCTTTCTTT.

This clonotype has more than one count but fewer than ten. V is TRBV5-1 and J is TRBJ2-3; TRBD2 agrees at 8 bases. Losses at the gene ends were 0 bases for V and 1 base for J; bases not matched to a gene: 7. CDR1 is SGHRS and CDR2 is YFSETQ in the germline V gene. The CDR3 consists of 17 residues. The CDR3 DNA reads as TGCGCCAGCAGCTTGGCTGGACTAGCTGGCGGCACAGATACGCAGTATTTT. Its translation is CASSLAGLAGGTDTQYF.

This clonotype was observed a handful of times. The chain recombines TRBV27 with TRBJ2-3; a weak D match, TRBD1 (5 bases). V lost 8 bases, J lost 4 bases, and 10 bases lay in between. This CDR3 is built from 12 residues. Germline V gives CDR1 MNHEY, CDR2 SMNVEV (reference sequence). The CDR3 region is CASWVRADTQYF. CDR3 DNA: TGTGCCAGCTGGGTCAGGGCAGATACGCAGTATTTT.

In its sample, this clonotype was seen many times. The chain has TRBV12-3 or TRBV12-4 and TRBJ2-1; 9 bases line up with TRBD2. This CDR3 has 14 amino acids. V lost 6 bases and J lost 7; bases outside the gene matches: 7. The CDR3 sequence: CASSQAGGGNEQFF. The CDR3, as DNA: TGTGCCAGCAGCCAAGCGGGAGGAGGTAATGAGCAGTTCTTC.

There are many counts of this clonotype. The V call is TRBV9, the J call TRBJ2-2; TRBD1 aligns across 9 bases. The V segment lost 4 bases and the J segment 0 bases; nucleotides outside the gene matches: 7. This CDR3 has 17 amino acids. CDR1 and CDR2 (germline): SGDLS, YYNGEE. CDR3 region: CASSPLGTGSNTGELFF. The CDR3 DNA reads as TGTGCCAGCAGCCCACTAGGGACAGGGTCGAACACCGGGGAGCTGTTTTTT.

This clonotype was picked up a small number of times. The CDR3 nucleotides read TGTGCCAGCGGGGAACAGGGGTTGAACACTGAAGCTTTCTTT. It encodes CASGEQGLNTEAFF. The rearrangement uses TRBV3-1 and TRBJ1-1; 7 bases map to TRBD1. With 8 bases clipped from V and 0 bases from J, the junction kept 6 bases outside the gene matches. The CDR3 sequence is 14 residues long. Germline CDR1 reads LGHDT; CDR2 reads YNNKEL (reference sequence).

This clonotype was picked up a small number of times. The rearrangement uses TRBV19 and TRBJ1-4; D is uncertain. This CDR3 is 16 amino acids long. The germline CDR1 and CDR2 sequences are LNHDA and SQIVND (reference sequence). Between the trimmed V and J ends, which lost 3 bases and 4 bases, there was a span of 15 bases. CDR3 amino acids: CASSIGGGERNEKLFF. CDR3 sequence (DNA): TGTGCCAGTAGTATTGGAGGTGGGGAGCGTAATGAAAAACTGTTTTTT. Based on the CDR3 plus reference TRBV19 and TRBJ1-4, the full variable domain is DGGITQSPKYLFRKEGQNVTLSCEQNLNHDAMYWYRQDPGQGLRLIYYSQIVNDFQKGDIAEGYSVSREKKESFPLTVTSAQKNPTAFYLCASSIGGGERNEKLFFGSGTQLSVL.

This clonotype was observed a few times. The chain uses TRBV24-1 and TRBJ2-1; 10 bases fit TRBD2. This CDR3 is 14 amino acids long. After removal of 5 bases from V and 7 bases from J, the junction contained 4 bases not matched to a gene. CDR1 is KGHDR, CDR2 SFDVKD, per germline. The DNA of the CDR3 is TGTGCCACCAGTGGGGCTAGCGGGAGTAATGAGCAGTTCTTC. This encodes CATSGASGSNEQFF.